What follows is one T cell receptor (beta chain) and its context. No antigen is known for it. Germline assignment: CDR1 SQVTM and CDR2 ANQGSEA. V was shortened by 7 bases and J by 0 bases, with 10 bases between the two germline ends. The CDR3 has 14 residues. Unique molecular identifiers tagged the TCR beta cDNA libraries. TCRdb used MiXCR to reprocess the PCR reads, holding one entry per CDR3 protein. This sample has 800,000 to 950,000 distinct CDR3 sequences; approximately 53% occur once, and the top ten carry 4.6%. The data were taken from a study of post-analysis software for immune sequencing data. Study-level background: The disease courses covered relapsing-remitting, secondary progressive and progressive-relapsing multiple sclerosis.

Findings and caveats of the study: Controls showed lower frequencies than patients for four to six TRBV segments, and TRBV5-6, TRBV5-1 and TRBV20-1 were among these. F measure grouped same-batch samples tightly together. Relative to controls, patients with multiple sclerosis showed significantly lower normalized Chao1 diversity.

The sequence derives from a girl aged 5-17 years with multiple sclerosis. The gene calls are TRBV29-1 and TRBJ2-6; D remains ambiguous. Specimen: blood. The DNA for the CDR3 is TGCAGCGCGGGCTCGAGCTCTGGGGCCAACGTCCTGACTTTC. Protein: CSAGSSSGANVLTF.